What follows are 8 T cell receptor beta chains derived from one specimen sequenced in a study of T cell repertoires and HLA-DP antigens. The antigens these receptors bind are not known. TCRdb's copy holds only in-frame clones and misses some; the assay was immunoSEQ multiplex PCR. Here the sample spans about 73,000 clones, just under 80% being singletons. The sequenced material came from CD4+ T cells from PBMCs. Every receptor here comes from a man between 60 and 70 years old in good health and CMV-seronegative.

This chain links TRBV9 with TRBJ1-6; D unclear. CDR1 and CDR2 (germline): SGDLS, YYNGEE. The CDR3 has 15 amino acids. Deletions cut 3 bases from V and 0 bases from J, with 7 bases between. In DNA, the CDR3 is TGTGCCAGCAGCGCCAGCAGCTCCTATAATTCACCCCTCCACTTT. Protein sequence: CASSASSSYNSPLHF. Full variable domain (outside the CDR3, taken from reference TRBV9 and TRBJ1-6): DSGVTQTPKHLITATGQRVTLRCSPRSGDLSVYWYQQSLDQGLQFLIQYYNGEERAKGNILERFSAQQFPDLHSELNLSSLELGDSALYFCASSASSSYNSPLHFGNGTRLTVT.

The rearrangement joins TRBV5-1 to TRBJ2-6; maybe TRBD2 (6 bases). Per the germline V gene, CDR1 is SGHRS and CDR2 is YFSETQ. Trimming took 3 bases from V and 4 from J, leaving 14 bases between them. The CDR3 spans 16 residues. In DNA form, the CDR3 reads TGCGCCAGCAGCTCCTCCGGGAGTACCGGGGCCAACGTCCTGACTTTC. It codes for CASSSSGSTGANVLTF.

The CDR3 spells CATSRWETKAGELFF. The CDR3 region has the DNA TGTGCCACTTCGCGTTGGGAGACAAAGGCCGGGGAGCTGTTTTTT. V usage is TRBV7-9 and J usage is TRBJ2-2, with D perhaps matching TRBD2 (5 bases). V was clipped by 10 bases and J by 6 bases, with 21 bases between them. The CDR3 has 15 amino acids. Germline assignment: CDR1 SEHNR and CDR2 FQNEAQ (reference sequence). Combining the CDR3 with reference TRBV7-9 and TRBJ2-2 gives the whole variable domain DTGVSQNPRHKITKRGQNVTFRCDPISEHNRLYWYRQTLGQGPEFLTYFQNEAQLEKSRLLSDRFSAERPKGSFSTLEIQRTEQGDSAMYLCATSRWETKAGELFFGEGSRLTVL.

This rearrangement joins TRBV7-2 to TRBJ2-5, with 10 bases matching TRBD1. The germline V gene has CDR1 SGHTA and CDR2 FQGNSA. This CDR3 comprises 15 residues. V lost 4 bases, J lost 7 bases, and 9 bases stayed unmatched. CDR3 protein: CASSWGGTGATTQYF. CDR3 in DNA: TGTGCCAGCAGCTGGGGTGGGACAGGGGCGACGACCCAGTACTTC.

This clone came up a few times. The chain carries TRBV7-2 and TRBJ1-6; D gene unclear. Germline CDR1 and CDR2: SGHTA and FQGNSA. The CDR3 totals 15 residues. Trimming left V 5 bases short and J 6 bases short, with 14 bases between. CDR3 region: CASSPDRASNSPLHF. CDR3 nucleotides: TGTGCCAGCAGCCCAGACCGGGCTAGTAATTCACCCCTCCACTTT.

The chain joins TRBV9 to TRBJ1-2; the D gene is possibly TRBD1 (5 bases). Between the trimmed V and J ends, which lost 3 bases and 6 bases, there was a span of 18 bases. CDR3 size: 15 residues. The V gene's germline CDR1 is SGDLS and CDR2 YYNGEE. This CDR3 is CASSEEAGGRDGYTF. The DNA for the CDR3 is TGTGCCAGCAGCGAGGAGGCCGGGGGTCGGGATGGCTACACCTTC.

In its sample, this clone was seen many times. V is TRBV5-4 and J is TRBJ2-2, with D possibly TRBD1 on 5 matching bases. CDR3 length: 16 amino acids. Germline V gene lookup returns CDR1 SGHNT and CDR2 YYREEE (reference sequence). The V end lost 2 bases, the J end lost 2 bases, and 13 bases lay between the germline ends. CDR3: CASSFGRTPNTGELFF. The CDR3 DNA reads as TGTGCCAGCAGCTTCGGTCGGACACCAAACACCGGGGAGCTGTTTTTT.

The J gene is TRBJ2-4, the V gene TRBV19; 7 bases match TRBD2. The V segment lost 7 bases and the J segment 0 bases; nucleotides outside the gene matches: 6. Looked up from germline, CDR1 is LNHDA and CDR2 is SQIVND (reference sequence). This CDR3 is 15 amino acids long. This CDR3 reads CASNGGGLAKNIQYF. The DNA for the CDR3 is TGTGCCAGTAATGGGGGGGGTCTAGCCAAAAACATTCAGTACTTC.